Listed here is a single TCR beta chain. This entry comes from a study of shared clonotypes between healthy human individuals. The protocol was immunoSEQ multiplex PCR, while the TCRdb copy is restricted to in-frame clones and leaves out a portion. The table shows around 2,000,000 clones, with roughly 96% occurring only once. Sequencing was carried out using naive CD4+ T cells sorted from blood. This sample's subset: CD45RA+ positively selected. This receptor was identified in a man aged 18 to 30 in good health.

In DNA, the CDR3 is TGTGCTAGTGGTTTGCTACCCCGGGACAGGGTTTTGAAAGAGACCCAGTACTTC. Protein product: CASGLLPRDRVLKETQYF. J is TRBJ2-5 and V is TRBV12-5; 9 nucleotides line up with TRBD1. After removal of 2 bases from V and 3 bases from J, the junction contained 13 bases not matched to a gene. This CDR3 is 18 amino acids long. Germline V gives CDR1 LGHNT, CDR2 FRNRAP. Full variable domain (outside the CDR3, taken from reference TRBV12-5 and TRBJ2-5): DARVTQTPRHKVTEMGQEVTMRCQPILGHNTVFWYRQTMMQGLELLAYFRNRAPLDDSGMPKDRFSAEMPDATLATLKIQPSEPRDSAVYFCASGLLPRDRVLKETQYFGPGTRLLVL.